The rows below give T cell receptor beta chains drawn from one sample of a study of response to subunit inactivated influenza vaccine. Each CDR3 protein gets one entry after TCRdb re-called the RT-PCR reads with MiXCR. This table has a few hundred thousand distinct CDR3 sequences, approximately 7.3% appearing once. Sample: PBMCs from blood, taken less than 25 months after vaccination. The receptor source for this set is a man aged 50-75 years who received an inactivated influenza vaccine. CDR3s include the opening cysteine and the closing phenylalanine or tryptophan. The D gene is left open where the match is weak.

V	D	J	CDR3
TRBV28	TRBD2	TRBJ2-2	CASNPQRGDRTGELFF
TRBV2	.	TRBJ2-1	CASSAAYNEQFF
TRBV7-2	.	TRBJ2-5	CASRIKQETQYF
TRBV12-3/TRBV12-4	TRBD1	TRBJ2-2	CASSHRGTNTGELFF
TRBV28	.	TRBJ1-2	CASSSTVNYGYTF
TRBV7-9	.	TRBJ2-7	CASSHGWAGYEQYF
TRBV20-1	.	TRBJ2-7	CSAPPVDSATYEQYF
TRBV20-1	.	TRBJ1-5	CSASEDRGNQPQHF
TRBV18	TRBD1	TRBJ1-1	CASSRTGTNTEAFF
TRBV20-1	TRBD2	TRBJ2-3	CSAQGTSGSPDTQYF
TRBV20-1	.	TRBJ1-1	CSAPQSTINTEAFF
TRBV7-2	.	TRBJ2-1	CASSLSRRANEQFF
TRBV6-2/TRBV6-3	.	TRBJ1-2	CASSYSDYGYTF
TRBV4-1	.	TRBJ2-2	CASSPGAQGGGELFF
TRBV20-1	.	TRBJ2-3	CSASRESGLSTDTQYF
TRBV29-1	TRBD1	TRBJ2-7	CSVGGGRYEQYF
TRBV7-9	.	TRBJ1-3	CASSSSGGRRGNTIYF
TRBV20-1	.	TRBJ1-1	CSAPGRGRTEAFF
TRBV20-1	.	TRBJ2-1	CSARAVLMNNEQFF
TRBV18	TRBD2	TRBJ2-1	CASAVAGGGLNEQFF
TRBV28	TRBD1	TRBJ2-7	CASSDLTGREQYF
TRBV4-3	.	TRBJ2-5	CASSQDWREETQYF
TRBV2	TRBD1	TRBJ2-3	CASSWDRDADTQYF
TRBV7-2	.	TRBJ2-7	CASSLHRAAGEQYF
TRBV3-1	TRBD1	TRBJ1-5	CASSQATGGQPQHF